The clone carrying this T cell receptor (beta chain) has more than one count but fewer than ten. TCRdb passed the 5' RACE reads through MiXCR, listing each CDR3 protein once. The sample gives approximately 14,000 distinct CDR3 sequences, 10% to 13% of which show up once; about 35% is in the top ten. The CDR3 has 13 amino acids. V lost 6 bases and J lost 1; bases outside the gene matches: 1. From germline, CDR1 is SGHAT and CDR2 FQNNGV. This entry is derived from a study of spatial heterogeneity in lung cancer. Across the whole study: Raw reads contained each unique TCR and UMI combination more than ten times on average.

Time point reported: sample taken at primary tumor resection. Without sorting, whole RNA was sequenced from tumor, nontumor lung or frozen PBMC. J is TRBJ2-3 and V is TRBV11-2; 7 nucleotides align to TRBD2. This TCR was recovered from a female donor with early-stage non-small cell lung cancer. The sequences come from PBMCs, collected at surgery. The CDR3 protein is CASRRGGTDTQYF. DNA of the CDR3: TGTGCCAGCAGACGGGGGGGCACAGATACGCAGTATTTT. The entire variable domain, with the rest obtained from reference TRBV11-2 and TRBJ2-3, is as follows: EAGVAQSPRYKIIEKRQSVAFWCNPISGHATLYWYQQILGQGPKLLIQFQNNGVVDDSQLPKDRFSAERLKGVDSTLKIQPAKLEDSAVYLCASRRGGTDTQYFGPGTRLTVL.